This is a list of T cell receptor beta chains from one sample in a study of regulatory T cells in long-lasting Graves disease. TCRdb re-called the multiplex PCR reads with MiXCR, one entry per CDR3 protein. The sample consists of under 500,000 distinct CDR3 sequences, roughly 17% of them appearing once. The same specimen was also included in a second study, on T cells in Graves' hyperthyroidism and ophthalmopathy.

The sample here was peripheral blood mononuclear cells (PBMCs), taken at new diagnosis, from a patient treated with antithyroid drugs. These receptors all come from a woman between 25 and 40 years old with Graves disease. The CDR3 runs from the conserved cysteine through the conserved F or W. A D gene is named only where the DNA matches it firmly. Clone size is stated in some rows and not others, as once, few, many or a class when expanded.

V: TRBV20-1; D: NA; size: many; J: TRBJ2-1; CDR3: CSASPTLHFGDGGEQFF; DNA: TGCAGTGCTAGCCCCACTCTTCACTTCGGGGATGGGGGGGAGCAGTTCTTC
V: TRBV20-1; D: TRBD2; size: many; J: TRBJ2-1; CDR3: CSARTSAGERYNEQFF; DNA: TGCAGTGCTAGAACGTCTGCGGGAGAGCGATACAATGAGCAGTTCTTC
V: TRBV29-1; D: NA; size: few; J: TRBJ1-2; CDR3: CSVGGSGFCTF; DNA: TGCAGCGTTGGAGGGTCGGGATTCTGCACCTTC
V: TRBV5-1; D: NA; size: many; J: TRBJ2-6; CDR3: CASSLALSGANVLTF; DNA: TGCGCCAGCAGCTTGGCTCTCTCTGGGGCCAACGTCCTGACTTTC
V: TRBV10-3; D: TRBD2; size: few; J: TRBJ2-5; CDR3: CATKETSGLETQYF; DNA: TGTGCCACCAAAGAAACTAGCGGGTTGGAGACCCAGTACTTC
V: TRBV2; D: NA; size: many; J: TRBJ2-2; CDR3: CASLQGLGTGELFF; DNA: TGTGCCAGCCTCCAGGGGCTAGGGACCGGGGAGCTGTTTTTT
V: TRBV11-2; D: NA; size: many; J: TRBJ1-1; CDR3: CASSPRGQNTEAFF; DNA: TGTGCCAGCAGCCCTCGGGGGCAGAACACTGAAGCTTTCTTT
V: TRBV28; D: TRBD1; size: NA; J: TRBJ1-2; CDR3: CASRLTGGNIYGYTF; DNA: TGTGCCAGCAGACTGACAGGGGGCAACATTTATGGCTACACCTTC
V: TRBV7-9; D: NA; size: many; J: TRBJ1-1; CDR3: CASSLVVDTEAFF; DNA: TGTGCCAGCAGCTTAGTTGTGGACACTGAAGCTTTCTTT
V: TRBV5-1; D: TRBD2; size: NA; J: TRBJ2-1; CDR3: CASSWLGAGGGNEQFF; DNA: TGCGCCAGCAGCTGGCTTGGAGCGGGAGGAGGCAATGAGCAGTTCTTC
V: TRBV7-3; D: NA; size: many; J: TRBJ2-1; CDR3: CASSLDHSVGNEQFF; DNA: TGTGCCAGCAGCTTAGATCACTCTGTGGGCAATGAGCAGTTCTTC
V: TRBV24-1; D: TRBD2; size: many; J: TRBJ2-1; CDR3: CATSDTSGGNEQFF; DNA: TGTGCCACCAGTGACACGAGCGGGGGCAATGAGCAGTTCTTC
V: TRBV18; D: TRBD1; size: many; J: TRBJ1-4; CDR3: CASSSGTGGDLLFF; DNA: TGTGCCAGCTCGTCCGGGACAGGGGGCGATTTGCTGTTTTTT
V: TRBV9; D: TRBD2; size: few; J: TRBJ2-1; CDR3: CASSVSGLAGRNNEQFF; DNA: TGTGCCAGCAGCGTCTCGGGACTAGCGGGCCGAAACAATGAGCAGTTCTTC
V: TRBV19; D: TRBD2; size: NA; J: TRBJ2-3; CDR3: CASKDPGLGVDTQYF; DNA: TGTGCCAGTAAAGATCCGGGACTAGGAGTAGATACGCAGTATTTT
V: TRBV12-3/TRBV12-4; D: NA; size: many; J: TRBJ2-7; CDR3: CASSSRTGSYEQYF; DNA: TGTGCCAGCAGTTCCCGGACTGGCAGCTACGAGCAGTACTTC
V: TRBV7-9; D: TRBD2; size: NA; J: TRBJ2-7; CDR3: CASSFIAGASYEQYF; DNA: TGTGCCAGCAGCTTCATAGCGGGAGCCTCCTACGAGCAGTACTTC
V: TRBV27; D: NA; size: few; J: TRBJ2-1; CDR3: CASSTGTEYNEQFF; DNA: TGTGCCAGCAGTACCGGGACGGAGTACAATGAGCAGTTCTTC
V: TRBV7-9; D: TRBD1; size: many; J: TRBJ1-1; CDR3: CASSLGQANTEAFF; DNA: TGTGCCAGCAGCCTAGGACAGGCGAACACTGAAGCTTTCTTT
V: TRBV30; D: NA; size: many; J: TRBJ1-5; CDR3: CAWSPIGSNQPQHF; DNA: TGTGCCTGGAGCCCTATCGGGTCCAATCAGCCCCAGCATTTT
V: TRBV10-3; D: TRBD1; size: many; J: TRBJ2-3; CDR3: CAISDPSDIDRASTDTQYF; DNA: TGTGCCATCAGTGACCCTTCCGACATCGACAGGGCGAGCACAGATACGCAGTATTTT
V: TRBV6-1; D: TRBD2; size: NA; J: TRBJ2-5; CDR3: CASRKRELDRETQYF; DNA: TGTGCCAGCAGGAAGCGGGAGTTAGATAGAGAGACCCAGTACTTC
V: TRBV7-9; D: NA; size: few; J: TRBJ2-2; CDR3: CACSRLSLDTGELFF; DNA: TGTGCCTGTTCCAGACTATCATTGGACACCGGGGAGCTGTTTTTT
V: TRBV15; D: NA; size: many; J: TRBJ1-1; CDR3: CATSREAAMNTEAFF; DNA: TGTGCCACCAGCAGAGAGGCGGCAATGAACACTGAAGCTTTCTTT
V: TRBV6-1; D: NA; size: few; J: TRBJ1-1; CDR3: CASNPGAEAFF; DNA: TGTGCCAGCAACCCCGGCGCTGAAGCTTTCTTT
V: TRBV29-1; D: NA; size: few; J: TRBJ2-7; CDR3: CSVEVGGYEQYF; DNA: TGCAGCGTTGAGGTGGGCGGTTACGAGCAGTACTTC
V: TRBV11-2; D: TRBD1; size: many; J: TRBJ1-5; CDR3: CASSLGTGRNQPQHF; DNA: TGTGCCAGCAGCCTAGGGACAGGGCGCAATCAGCCCCAGCATTTT